This T cell receptor (beta chain) was captured by sequencing in a study of control samples from healthy donors and cancer patients. Turning to this clone: A read error may account for a junction end that differs from germline.

The CDR3 totals 13 residues. Germline V gives CDR1 MNHNY, CDR2 SVGAGI (reference sequence). Assay: immunoSEQ multiplex PCR; the TCRdb copy retains only in-frame clones and omits some. The table has roughly 83,000 clones, approximately 82% seen once; the top ten hold over 7.5%. The chain employs TRBV6-6 and TRBJ2-7; D ambiguous. Specimen: blood. This sequence originates from a woman aged 55 to 70 in good health. The CDR3 reads CASSYSGTTFIGF. CDR3 sequence (DNA): TGTGCCAGCAGTTACTCGGGTACTACCTTTATTGGCTTC.